This TCR beta chain is from a study of beta chain features in type 1 diabetes. Germline V gene data show CDR1 as SGHTA and CDR2 as FQGNSA. V was clipped by 0 bases and J by 2 bases; unmatched bases: 5. This CDR3 is built from 16 residues. The sequenced template was cDNA made from the entire isolated RNA. Libraries were prepared by immunoSEQ multiplex PCR; TCRdb keeps only in-frame clonotypes and omits some of them. The sample records around 340,000 clones, approximately 10% being singletons. Notes on the study in general: Moderate yet significant TCRB CDR3 shortening was seen in Type 1 diabetes patients in all four CD4+ subsets.

Of note for this clone: Antigen specificity is unknown.

Via CD45RO/CCR7/CD25/CD127/CD95/CD27, cells of the CD4+ naive, central memory, regulatory and stem cell-like memory subsets were sorted. The rearrangement uses TRBV7-2 and TRBJ2-3, with TRBD2 matching 7 bases. The sequenced sample was central memory CD4+ T cells from blood. The TCR was taken from a man in his thirties or forties with type 1 diabetes. The CDR3 DNA follows: TGTGCCAGCAGCTTAGCGATGGCGGGGGACACAGATACGCAGTATTTT. Translating it yields CASSLAMAGDTDTQYF.